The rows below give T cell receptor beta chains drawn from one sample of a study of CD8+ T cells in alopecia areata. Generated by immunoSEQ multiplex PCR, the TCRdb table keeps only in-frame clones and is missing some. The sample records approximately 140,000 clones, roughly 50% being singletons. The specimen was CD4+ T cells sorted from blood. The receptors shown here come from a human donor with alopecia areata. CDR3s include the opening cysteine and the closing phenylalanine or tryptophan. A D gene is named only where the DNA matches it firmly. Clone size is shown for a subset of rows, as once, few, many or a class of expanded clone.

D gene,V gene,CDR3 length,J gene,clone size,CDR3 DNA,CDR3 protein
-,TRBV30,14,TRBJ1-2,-,TGTGCCTGGGGGGGAGACCGGGTCTACTATGGCTACACCTTC,CAWGGDRVYYGYTF
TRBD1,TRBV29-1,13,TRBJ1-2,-,TGCAGCGTATACCGGGACAGGGGACAGGGCTACACCTTC,CSVYRDRGQGYTF
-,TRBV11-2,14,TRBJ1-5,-,TGTGCCAGCAGCTTAGGGGTAGACAATCAGCCCCAGCATTTT,CASSLGVDNQPQHF
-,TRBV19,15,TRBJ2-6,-,TGTGCCAGTAGTATTCTCAGGGCTGGGGCCAACGTCCTGACTTTC,CASSILRAGANVLTF
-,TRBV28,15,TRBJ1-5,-,TGTGCCAGCAGTTTATACAGATATAGCAATCAGCCCCAGCATTTT,CASSLYRYSNQPQHF
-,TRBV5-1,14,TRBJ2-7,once,TGCGCCAGCAGCTTGGCTGGGCCATCCTACGAGCAGTACTTC,CASSLAGPSYEQYF
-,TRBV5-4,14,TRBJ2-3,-,TGTGCCGTCCAGAAATCCGGGGCGCAAGATACGCAGTATTTT,CAVQKSGAQDTQYF
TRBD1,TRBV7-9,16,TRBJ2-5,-,TGTGCCAGCACCACGTCCTACGGGACAGTACAAGAGACCCAGTACTTC,CASTTSYGTVQETQYF
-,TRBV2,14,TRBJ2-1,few,TGTGCCAGCGGGGTCTTAAGCTCCTACAATGAGCAGTTCTTC,CASGVLSSYNEQFF
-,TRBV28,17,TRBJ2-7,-,TGTGCCAGCAGTTTGGTGGGTCTGACTGGGAACTCCTACGAGCAGTACTTC,CASSLVGLTGNSYEQYF
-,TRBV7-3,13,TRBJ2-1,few,TGTGCCAGCAGCCCAAGTCGGGGGAATGAGCAGTTCTTC,CASSPSRGNEQFF
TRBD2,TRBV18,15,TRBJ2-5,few,TGTGCCAGCTCACCGGCTAGCGGGAGGCGAGAGACCCAGTACTTC,CASSPASGRRETQYF
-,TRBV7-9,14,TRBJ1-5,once,TGTGCCAGCAGCTTAGATTTGAGCAATCAGCCCCAGCATTTT,CASSLDLSNQPQHF
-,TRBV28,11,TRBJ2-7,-,TGTGCCAGCAGTTTAGGATACGAGCAGTACTTC,CASSLGYEQYF
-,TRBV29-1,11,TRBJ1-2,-,TGCAGCGTTGTCGCGGGATATGGCTACACCTTC,CSVVAGYGYTF
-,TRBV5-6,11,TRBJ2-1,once,TGTGCCAGCAGCTTGGTCCTTGAGCAGTTCTTC,CASSLVLEQFF
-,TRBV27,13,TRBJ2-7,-,TGTGCCAGCAGTGCCGTCGCTCCCTACGAGCAGTACTTC,CASSAVAPYEQYF
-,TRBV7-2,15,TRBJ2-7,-,TGTGCCAGCAGCTGGACGCCCGGGAGCTCCTACGAGCAGTACTTC,CASSWTPGSSYEQYF
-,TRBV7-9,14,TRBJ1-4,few,TGTGCCAGCAGCTTTGGTGGGGTTGGTGAAAAACTGTTTTTT,CASSFGGVGEKLFF
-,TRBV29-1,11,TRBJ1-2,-,TGCAGCGTGTGGGATGGGACCGGCTACACCTTC,CSVWDGTGYTF
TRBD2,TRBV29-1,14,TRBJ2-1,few,TGCAGCGCACTTAGAGCGGGAGGGGGCAATGAGCAGTTCTTC,CSALRAGGGNEQFF
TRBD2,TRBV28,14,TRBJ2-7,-,TGTGCCAGTGCCGGACTAGCGGGAATCCACGAGCAGTACTTC,CASAGLAGIHEQYF
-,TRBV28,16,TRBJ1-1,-,TGTGCCAGCATCCAAGTGGGGCTAGGGATGAACACTGAAGCTTTCTTT,CASIQVGLGMNTEAFF
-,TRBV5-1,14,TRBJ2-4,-,TGCGCCAGCAGTTTCGCGACAGGTTCATCCATTCAGTACTTC,CASSFATGSSIQYF
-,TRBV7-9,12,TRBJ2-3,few,TGTGCCAGCAGCTTCTTGGGAGATACGCAGTATTTT,CASSFLGDTQYF
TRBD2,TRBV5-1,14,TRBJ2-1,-,TGCGCCAGCAACAAGGGAGGGGATGTCAATGAGCAGTTCTTC,CASNKGGDVNEQFF
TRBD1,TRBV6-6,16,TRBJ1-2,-,TGTGCCAGCAGTCTCTCCTCCGGGACAGGGAACAGGGGCTACACCTTC,CASSLSSGTGNRGYTF
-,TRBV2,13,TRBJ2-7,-,TGTGCCAGCAGGCCAACTATCTCCTACGAGCAGTACTTC,CASRPTISYEQYF
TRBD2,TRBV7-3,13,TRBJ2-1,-,TGTGCCAGCAGCACCACTAGCGGCAATGAGCAGTTCTTC,CASSTTSGNEQFF
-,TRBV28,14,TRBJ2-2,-,TGTGCCAGCAGCCCCGGAGGGACTCCCGCGGAGCTGTTTTTT,CASSPGGTPAELFF
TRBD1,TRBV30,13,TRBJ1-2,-,TGTGCCTGGAGTGCCGGGACAGGTTATGGCTACACCTTC,CAWSAGTGYGYTF
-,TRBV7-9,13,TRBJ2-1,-,TGTGCCAGCAGCCGCCTTGGGCACAATGAGCAGTTCTTC,CASSRLGHNEQFF
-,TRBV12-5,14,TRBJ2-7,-,TGTGCTAGTGGTGGGGGAAGGCCCTTTTACGAGCAGTACTTC,CASGGGRPFYEQYF
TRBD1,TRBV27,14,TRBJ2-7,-,TGTGCCAGCAGGGGACAGGCCCGCTCCTACGAGCAGTACTTC,CASRGQARSYEQYF
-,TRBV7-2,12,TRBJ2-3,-,TGTGCCAGCAGCCAACAGGGCAATACGCAGTATTTT,CASSQQGNTQYF
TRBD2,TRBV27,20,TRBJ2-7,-,TGTGCCAGCAGTTTCGTAGGCCGACTAGCGGGAGCCAAAGGGTCCCACGAGCAGTACTTC,CASSFVGRLAGAKGSHEQYF
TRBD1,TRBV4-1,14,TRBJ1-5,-,TGCGCCAGCAGCCAAAGGACAGGGAATCAGCCCCAGCATTTT,CASSQRTGNQPQHF
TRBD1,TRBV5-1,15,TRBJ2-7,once,TGCGCCAGCAGCTTGGTGCCAGGGGGCACCTACGAGCAGTACTTC,CASSLVPGGTYEQYF
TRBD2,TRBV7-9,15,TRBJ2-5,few,TGTGCCAGCAGCTTTCTAGCGGGAGTTAGGGAGACCCAGTACTTC,CASSFLAGVRETQYF
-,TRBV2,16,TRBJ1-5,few,TGTGCCAGCAGTAGAGGATGGGACCCCCGCAATCAGCCCCAGCATTTT,CASSRGWDPRNQPQHF
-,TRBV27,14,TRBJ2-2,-,TGTGCCAGCAGTTTGGTTGCGAACACCGGGGAGCTGTTTTTT,CASSLVANTGELFF
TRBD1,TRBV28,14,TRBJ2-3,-,TGTGCCAGCAGTTCTCAGACAGGGACAGATACGCAGTATTTT,CASSSQTGTDTQYF
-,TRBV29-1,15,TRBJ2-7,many,TGCAGCGTTGGGGGTTTAATGTCCTGGACCTACGAGCAGTACTTC,CSVGGLMSWTYEQYF
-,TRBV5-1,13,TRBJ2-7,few,TGCGCCAGCAGCCAGGGACCCGAGAGGGAGCAGTACTTC,CASSQGPEREQYF
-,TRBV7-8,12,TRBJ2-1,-,TGTGCCAGCAGCTCGACGGGCAATGAGCAGTTCTTC,CASSSTGNEQFF
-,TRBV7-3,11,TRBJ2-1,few,TGTGCCAGCAGCCAACGGGGGGAGCAGTTCTTC,CASSQRGEQFF
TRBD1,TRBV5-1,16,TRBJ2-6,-,TGCGCCAGCAGCCCCCACAGGGGTGTTGGGGCCAACGTCCTGACTTTC,CASSPHRGVGANVLTF
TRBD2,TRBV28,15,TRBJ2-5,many,TGTGCCAGCAGTACTAGCGGAAGACGGCAAGAGACCCAGTACTTC,CASSTSGRRQETQYF
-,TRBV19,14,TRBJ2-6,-,TGTGCCAGTAGTATTGGGGCTGGGGCCAACGTCCTGACTTTC,CASSIGAGANVLTF
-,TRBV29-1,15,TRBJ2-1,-,TGCAGCGTTGTTTCACCTGCCAACTCCTACAATGAGCAGTTCTTC,CSVVSPANSYNEQFF
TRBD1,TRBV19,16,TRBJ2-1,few,TGTGCCAGTAGTATGCCATCGGGACAGGATCCACTCGAGCAGTTCTTC,CASSMPSGQDPLEQFF
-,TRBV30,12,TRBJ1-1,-,TGTGCCTGGACAAGGACCAACACTGAAGCTTTCTTT,CAWTRTNTEAFF
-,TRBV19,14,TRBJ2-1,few,TGTGCCAGTAACCCCCGGGCGGGCGGGGCTGAGCAGTTCTTC,CASNPRAGGAEQFF
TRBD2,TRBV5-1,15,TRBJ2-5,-,TGCGCCAGCAGCTTTGGAGGGACTAGAGGGGAGACCCAGTACTTC,CASSFGGTRGETQYF